This TCR beta chain was identified in a study of blood T cell repertoires in COVID-19. Unmatched junction bases numbered 5, after V lost 1 base and J lost 7 bases. Germline V gene data show CDR1 as LGHDT and CDR2 as YNNKEL (reference sequence). The CDR3 contains 16 residues. The assay was immunoSEQ multiplex PCR, and TCRdb's table has in-frame clones only and misses some. The table includes tens of thousands of clones, approximately 80% detected once. The clonotype was recovered from a woman in her thirties or forties with acute COVID-19. V is TRBV3-1 (or the pseudogene TRBV3-2) and J is TRBJ2-1, with 12 bases aligning to TRBD1. Specimen: PBMCs or T cells enriched from blood (not recorded which). The CDR3 DNA reads TGTGCCAGCAGCCAAGGCCCGGGACAGGGGGCGAATGAGCAGTTCTTC. Residues: CASSQGPGQGANEQFF.